The sequence of this TCR beta chain was determined in a study of blood T cell repertoires in COVID-19. Original methodology: How many nucleated cells were present was estimated from reference gene primer amplification. Profiling relied on immunoSEQ multiplex PCR, and the TCRdb table lists in-frame clones only, not all of them. The V and J calls and clone size come from that table; D and trimming were worked out from the DNA. The table has roughly 300,000 clones, approximately 87% seen once; the top ten hold roughly 1.6%. Germline CDR1 reads LNHDA; CDR2 reads SQIVND (reference sequence). With V trimmed by 4 bases and J by 8 bases, 18 bases remained unmatched. The CDR3 sequence is 19 residues long.

The clonotype was recovered from a woman aged 35 to 49 who had recovered from COVID-19. This sequence joins TRBV19 and TRBJ2-2, with 11 positions matching TRBD2. Sequenced input: peripheral blood. CDR3 protein: CASSTRRGYSGGAPGELFF. CDR3 sequence (DNA): TGTGCCAGTAGTACCCGACGAGGGTATAGCGGGGGGGCTCCTGGGGAGCTGTTTTTT.